The rows below give T cell receptor beta chains drawn from one sample of a study of blood T cell repertoires in COVID-19. Using immunoSEQ multiplex PCR, the repertoire was profiled, and TCRdb retains in-frame clones only, with some absent. Counted here are just over 300,000 clones, about 90% occurring once; the ten biggest clones make up roughly 1.9%. Material: peripheral blood. The origin of the receptors is a woman under 40 with COVID-19, enrolled during active disease. Each CDR3 is given with its conserved first and last residue. The order of the fields is J gene, V gene, D gene, clone size, CDR3 protein, CDR3 DNA. The D gene is left open where the match is weak. Expanded clones get a size class; other rows say once, few or many, or leave the size out.

TRBJ1-3 TRBV7-8 TRBD1 NA CASSPQGASGNTIYF TGTGCCAGCAGCCCACAGGGGGCCTCTGGAAACACCATATATTTT
TRBJ2-1 TRBV18 NA NA CASSPWQDNEQFF TGTGCCAGCTCACCGTGGCAGGACAATGAGCAGTTCTTC
TRBJ2-1 TRBV4-2 TRBD2 once CASSQGGVAGGLYNEQFF TGTGCCAGCAGCCAAGGCGGAGTAGCGGGGGGGTTATACAATGAGCAGTTCTTC
TRBJ1-1 TRBV6-6 NA NA CASSWGLMNTEAFF TGTGCCAGCAGTTGGGGACTGATGAACACTGAAGCTTTCTTT
TRBJ1-4 TRBV6-5 TRBD1 NA CASSYYRDREEKLFF TGTGCCAGCAGTTACTACAGGGACAGGGAAGAAAAACTGTTTTTT
TRBJ2-3 TRBV3-1/TRBV3-2 TRBD2 NA CASSPVAGGLGTQYF TGTGCCAGCAGCCCGGTGGCGGGGGGGTTAGGTACGCAGTATTTT
TRBJ1-2 TRBV29-1 TRBD1 NA CSVRAGGNGYTF TGCAGCGTTCGGGCAGGGGGCAATGGCTACACCTTC
TRBJ1-2 TRBV4-1 NA NA CASSHLRGGYTF TGCGCCAGCAGCCATCTAAGGGGGGGCTACACCTTC
TRBJ1-1 TRBV7-3 TRBD1 NA CASRQTGGNTEAFF TGTGCCAGCAGGCAGACAGGGGGAAACACTGAAGCTTTCTTT
TRBJ2-3 TRBV7-2 TRBD2 NA CASSSREGAQYF TGTGCCAGCAGCTCCCGGGAGGGTGCGCAGTATTTT
TRBJ2-4 TRBV15 NA NA CATRMSPGNIQYF TGTGCCACCAGAATGAGTCCGGGGAACATTCAGTACTTC
TRBJ2-7 TRBV24-1 NA NA CATSRGYEQYF TGTGCCACCTCTAGGGGTTACGAGCAGTACTTC
TRBJ1-1 TRBV11-2 TRBD1 NA CASSLGRQGNSAEAFF TGTGCCAGCAGCTTAGGAAGACAGGGTAACTCAGCTGAAGCTTTCTTT
TRBJ1-1 TRBV5-4 NA NA CASSNAQRGLDTEAFF TGTGCCAGCAGCAACGCCCAAAGGGGTTTGGACACTGAAGCTTTCTTT
TRBJ2-1 TRBV11-2 NA NA CASSLSIEQFF TGTGCCAGCAGCTTAAGCATTGAGCAGTTCTTC
TRBJ2-5 TRBV3-1/TRBV3-2 TRBD1 NA CASSPRQGTVEETQYF TGTGCCAGCAGCCCCCGACAGGGAACTGTCGAAGAGACCCAGTACTTC
TRBJ1-5 TRBV5-6 NA once CASSLLGSNQPQHF TGTGCCAGCAGCTTGCTAGGTAGCAATCAGCCCCAGCATTTT
TRBJ1-5 TRBV6-4 NA NA CASTLDGSNQPQHF TGTGCCAGCACCCTAGACGGTAGCAATCAGCCCCAGCATTTT